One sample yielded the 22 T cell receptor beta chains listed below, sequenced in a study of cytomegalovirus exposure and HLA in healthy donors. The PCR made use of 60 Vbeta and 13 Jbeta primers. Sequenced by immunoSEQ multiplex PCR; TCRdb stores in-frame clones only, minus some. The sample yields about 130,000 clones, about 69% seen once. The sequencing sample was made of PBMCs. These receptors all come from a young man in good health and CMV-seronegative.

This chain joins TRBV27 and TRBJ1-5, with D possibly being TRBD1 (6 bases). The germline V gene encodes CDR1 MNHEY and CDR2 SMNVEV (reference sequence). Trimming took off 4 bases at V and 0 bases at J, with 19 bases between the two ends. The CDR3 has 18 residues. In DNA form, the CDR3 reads TGTGCCAGCAGTTCGACGACAGGTTGGGGTTTTAGCAATCAGCCCCAGCATTTT. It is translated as CASSSTTGWGFSNQPQHF.

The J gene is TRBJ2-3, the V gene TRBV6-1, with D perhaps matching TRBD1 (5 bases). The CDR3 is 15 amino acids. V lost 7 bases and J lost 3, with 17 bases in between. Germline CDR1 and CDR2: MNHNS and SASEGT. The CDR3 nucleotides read TGTGCCAGCATTCCTTGGCAGGGTACTACAGATACGCAGTATTTT. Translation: CASIPWQGTTDTQYF.

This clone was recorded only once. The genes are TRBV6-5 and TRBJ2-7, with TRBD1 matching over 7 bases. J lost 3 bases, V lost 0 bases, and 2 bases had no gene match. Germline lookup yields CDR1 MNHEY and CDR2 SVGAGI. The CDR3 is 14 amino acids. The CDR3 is CASSYSPGGYEQYF. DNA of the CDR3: TGTGCCAGCAGTTACTCACCAGGGGGCTACGAGCAGTACTTC.

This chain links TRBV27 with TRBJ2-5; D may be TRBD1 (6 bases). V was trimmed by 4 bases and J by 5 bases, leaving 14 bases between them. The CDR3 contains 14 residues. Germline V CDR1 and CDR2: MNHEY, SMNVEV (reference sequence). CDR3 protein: CASSSIGTFETQYF. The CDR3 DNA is TGTGCCAGCAGTTCCATAGGGACATTCGAGACCCAGTACTTC.

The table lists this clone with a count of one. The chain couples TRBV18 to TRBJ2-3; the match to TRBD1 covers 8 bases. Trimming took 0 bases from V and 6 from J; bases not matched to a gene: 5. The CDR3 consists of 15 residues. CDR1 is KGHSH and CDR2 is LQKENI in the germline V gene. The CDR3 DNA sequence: TGTGCCAGCTCACCACCTGGACAGGGCTCGGATACGCAGTATTTT. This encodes CASSPPGQGSDTQYF.

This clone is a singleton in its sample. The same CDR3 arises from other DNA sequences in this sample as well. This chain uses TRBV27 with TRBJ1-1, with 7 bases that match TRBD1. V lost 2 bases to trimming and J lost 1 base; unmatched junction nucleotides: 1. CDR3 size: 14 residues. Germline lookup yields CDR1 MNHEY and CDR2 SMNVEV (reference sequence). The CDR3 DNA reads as TGTGCCAGCAGTTTAACAGGGGCGAACACTGAAGCTTTCTTT. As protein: CASSLTGANTEAFF.

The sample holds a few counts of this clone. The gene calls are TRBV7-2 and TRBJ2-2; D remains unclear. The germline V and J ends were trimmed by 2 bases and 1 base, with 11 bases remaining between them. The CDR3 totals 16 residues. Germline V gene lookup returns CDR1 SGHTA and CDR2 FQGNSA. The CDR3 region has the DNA TGTGCCAGCAGCTTATTTTCTAGAGTGAACACCGGGGAGCTGTTTTTT. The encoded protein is CASSLFSRVNTGELFF.

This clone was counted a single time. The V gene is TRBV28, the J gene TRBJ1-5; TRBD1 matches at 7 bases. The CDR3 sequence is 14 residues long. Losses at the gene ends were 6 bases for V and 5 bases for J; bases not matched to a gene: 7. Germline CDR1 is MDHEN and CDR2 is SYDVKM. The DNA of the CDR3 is TGTGCCAGCAGCTTAGACAGGGCTGATCAGCCCCAGCATTTT. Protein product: CASSLDRADQPQHF.

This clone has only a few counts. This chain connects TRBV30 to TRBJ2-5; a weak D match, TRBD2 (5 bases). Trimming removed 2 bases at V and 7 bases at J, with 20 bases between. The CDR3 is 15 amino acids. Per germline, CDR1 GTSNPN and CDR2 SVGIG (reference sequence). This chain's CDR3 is CAWSPPGGPVGTQYF. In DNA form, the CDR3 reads TGTGCCTGGAGTCCCCCCGGAGGTCCCGTAGGGACCCAGTACTTC. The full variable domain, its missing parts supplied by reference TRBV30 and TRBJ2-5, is SQTIHQWPATLVQPVGSPLSLECTVEGTSNPNLYWYRQAAGRGLQLLFYSVGIGQISSEVPQNLSASRPQDRQFILSSKKLLLSDSGFYLCAWSPPGGPVGTQYFGPGTRLLVL.

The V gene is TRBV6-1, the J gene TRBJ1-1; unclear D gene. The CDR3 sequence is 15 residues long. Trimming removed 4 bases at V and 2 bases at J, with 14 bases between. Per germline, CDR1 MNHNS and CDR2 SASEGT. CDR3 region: CASSGWREGNTEAFF. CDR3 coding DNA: TGTGCCAGCAGTGGCTGGAGGGAGGGAAACACTGAAGCTTTCTTT.

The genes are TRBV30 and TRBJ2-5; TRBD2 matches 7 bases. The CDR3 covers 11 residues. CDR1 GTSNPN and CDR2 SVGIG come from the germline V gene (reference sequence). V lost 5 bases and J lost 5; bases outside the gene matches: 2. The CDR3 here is CAWRGVETQYF. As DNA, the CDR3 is TGTGCCTGGCGGGGGGTCGAGACCCAGTACTTC.

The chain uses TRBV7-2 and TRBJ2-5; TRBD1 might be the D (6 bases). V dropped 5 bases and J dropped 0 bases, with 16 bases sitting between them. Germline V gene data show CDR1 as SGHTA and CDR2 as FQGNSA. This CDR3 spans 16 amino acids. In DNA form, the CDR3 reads TGTGCCAGCAGCCCGCCGGGACACCAGTACCAAGAGACCCAGTACTTC. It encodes CASSPPGHQYQETQYF.

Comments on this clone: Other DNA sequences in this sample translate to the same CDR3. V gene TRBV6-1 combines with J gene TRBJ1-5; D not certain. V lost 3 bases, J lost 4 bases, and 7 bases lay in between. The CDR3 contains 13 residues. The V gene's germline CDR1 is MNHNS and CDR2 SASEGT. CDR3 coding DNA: TGTGCCAGCAGTGAGGCGGGGAATCAGCCCCAGCATTTT. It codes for CASSEAGNQPQHF.

CDR3 bases: TGTGCCAGCAGCCAAGACTCAGAGGGCTCCTACGAGCAGTACTTC. Protein product: CASSQDSEGSYEQYF. This rearrangement joins TRBV4-2 to TRBJ2-7; a weak D match, TRBD2 (5 bases). This CDR3 region has 15 residues. Germline loops: CDR1 LGHNA, CDR2 YNFKEQ. The germline V and J ends were trimmed by 0 bases and 0 bases, with 9 bases remaining between them.

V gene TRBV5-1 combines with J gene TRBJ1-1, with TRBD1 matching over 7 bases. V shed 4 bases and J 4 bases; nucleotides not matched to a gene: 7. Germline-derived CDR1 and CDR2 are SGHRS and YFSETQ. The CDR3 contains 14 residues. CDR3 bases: TGCGCCAGCAGCGACAGGGTAGGCAGCACTGAAGCTTTCTTT. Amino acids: CASSDRVGSTEAFF.

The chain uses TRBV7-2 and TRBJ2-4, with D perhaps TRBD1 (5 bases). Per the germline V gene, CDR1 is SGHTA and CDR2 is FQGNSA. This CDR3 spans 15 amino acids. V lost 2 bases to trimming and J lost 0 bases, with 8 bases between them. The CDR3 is CASSLRGGAKNIQYF. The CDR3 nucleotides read TGTGCCAGCAGCTTAAGGGGTGGAGCCAAAAACATTCAGTACTTC.

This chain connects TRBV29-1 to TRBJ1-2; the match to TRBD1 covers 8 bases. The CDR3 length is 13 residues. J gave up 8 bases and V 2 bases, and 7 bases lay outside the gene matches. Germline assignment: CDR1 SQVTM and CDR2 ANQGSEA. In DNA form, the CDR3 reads TGCAGCGTTGAAAGACTGCGGACAGGGGGCTACACCTTC. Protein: CSVERLRTGGYTF.

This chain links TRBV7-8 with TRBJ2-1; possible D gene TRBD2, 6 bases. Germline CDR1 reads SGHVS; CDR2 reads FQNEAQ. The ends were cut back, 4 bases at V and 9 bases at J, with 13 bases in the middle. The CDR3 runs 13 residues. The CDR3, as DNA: TGTGCCAGCAGCTCCACGACTAGGGCTGAGCAGTTCTTC. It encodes CASSSTTRAEQFF.

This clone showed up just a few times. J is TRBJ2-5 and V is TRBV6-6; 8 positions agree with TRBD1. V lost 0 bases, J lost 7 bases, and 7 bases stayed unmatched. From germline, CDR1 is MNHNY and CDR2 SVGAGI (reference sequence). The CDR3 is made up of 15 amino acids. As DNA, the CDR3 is TGTGCCAGCAGTTACTCCGGACAGGGTGGACGGACCCAGTACTTC. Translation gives CASSYSGQGGRTQYF.

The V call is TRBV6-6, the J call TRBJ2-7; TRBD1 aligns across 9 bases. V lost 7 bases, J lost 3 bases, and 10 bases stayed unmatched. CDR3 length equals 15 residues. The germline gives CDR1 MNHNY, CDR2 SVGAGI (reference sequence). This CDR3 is CASIDYGTGIYEQYF. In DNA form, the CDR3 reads TGTGCCAGCATCGACTACGGGACAGGGATCTACGAGCAGTACTTC.

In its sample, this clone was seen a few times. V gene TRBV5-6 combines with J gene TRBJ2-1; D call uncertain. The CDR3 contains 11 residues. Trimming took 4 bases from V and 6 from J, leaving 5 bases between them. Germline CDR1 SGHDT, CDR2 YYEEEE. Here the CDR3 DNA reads TGTGCCAGCAGCCTACGCAATGAGCAGTTCTTC. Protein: CASSLRNEQFF.

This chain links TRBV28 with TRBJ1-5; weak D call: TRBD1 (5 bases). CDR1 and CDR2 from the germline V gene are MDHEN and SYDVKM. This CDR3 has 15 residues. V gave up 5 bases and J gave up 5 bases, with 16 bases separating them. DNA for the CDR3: TGTGCCAGCAGTCCCCTGGGGGGAACACATCAGCCCCAGCATTTT. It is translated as CASSPLGGTHQPQHF.